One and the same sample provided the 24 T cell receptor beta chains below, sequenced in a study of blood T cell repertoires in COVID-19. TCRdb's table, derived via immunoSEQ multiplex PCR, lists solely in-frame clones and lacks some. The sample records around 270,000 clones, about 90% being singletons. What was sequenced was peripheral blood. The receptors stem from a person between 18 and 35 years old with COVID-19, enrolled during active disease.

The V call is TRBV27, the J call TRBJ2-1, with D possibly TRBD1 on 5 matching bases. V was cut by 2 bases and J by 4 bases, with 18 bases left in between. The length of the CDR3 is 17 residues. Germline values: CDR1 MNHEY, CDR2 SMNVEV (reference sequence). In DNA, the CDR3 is TGTGCCAGCAGTTTAAATGCAGCAGGGTCTTCTTACAATGAGCAGTTCTTC. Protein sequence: CASSLNAAGSSYNEQFF.

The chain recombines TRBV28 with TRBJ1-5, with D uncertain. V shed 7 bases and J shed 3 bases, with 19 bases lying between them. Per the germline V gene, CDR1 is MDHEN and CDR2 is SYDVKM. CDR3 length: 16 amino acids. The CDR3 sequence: CASNLFRVPVNQPQHF. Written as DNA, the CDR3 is TGTGCCAGCAACCTATTTAGAGTTCCTGTCAATCAGCCCCAGCATTTT.

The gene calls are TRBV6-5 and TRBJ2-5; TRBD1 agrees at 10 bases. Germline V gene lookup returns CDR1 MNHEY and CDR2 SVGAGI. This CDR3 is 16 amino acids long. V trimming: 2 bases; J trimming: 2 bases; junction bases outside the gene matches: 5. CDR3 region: CASSYEGQGLQETQYF. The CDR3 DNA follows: TGTGCCAGCAGTTACGAGGGACAGGGGCTACAAGAGACCCAGTACTTC.

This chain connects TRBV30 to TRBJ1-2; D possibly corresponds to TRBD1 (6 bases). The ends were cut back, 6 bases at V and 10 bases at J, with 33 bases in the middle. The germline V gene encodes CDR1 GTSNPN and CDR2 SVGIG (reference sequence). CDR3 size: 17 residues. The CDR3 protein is CACQGGDPASLWPDYTF. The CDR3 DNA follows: TGTGCCTGCCAAGGGGGAGACCCCGCTTCCCTATGGCCTGACTACACCTTC. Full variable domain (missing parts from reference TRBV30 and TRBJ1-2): SQTIHQWPATLVQPVGSPLSLECTVEGTSNPNLYWYRQAAGRGLQLLFYSVGIGQISSEVPQNLSASRPQDRQFILSSKKLLLSDSGFYLCACQGGDPASLWPDYTFGSGTRLTVV.

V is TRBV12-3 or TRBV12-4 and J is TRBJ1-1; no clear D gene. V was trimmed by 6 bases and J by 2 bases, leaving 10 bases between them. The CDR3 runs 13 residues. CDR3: CASSPTVNTEAFF. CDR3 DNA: TGTGCCAGCAGCCCCACAGTAAACACTGAAGCTTTCTTT.

In nucleotides, the CDR3 is TGTGCCAGCAGCTCACAGGTGGCAGATACGCAGTATTTT. Translating gives CASSSQVADTQYF. V usage is TRBV7-2 and J usage is TRBJ2-3; a weak D match, TRBD1 (5 bases). Between the trimmed V and J ends, which lost 4 bases and 4 bases, there was a span of 9 bases. Germline V gene sequence: CDR1 SGHTA, CDR2 FQGNSA. The CDR3 has 13 amino acids.

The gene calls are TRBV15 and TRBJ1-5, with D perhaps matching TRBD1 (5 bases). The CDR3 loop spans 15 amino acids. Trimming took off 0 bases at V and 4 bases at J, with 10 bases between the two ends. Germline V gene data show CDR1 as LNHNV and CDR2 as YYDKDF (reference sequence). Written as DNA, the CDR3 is TGTGCCACCAGCAGAGAAGGGGCAGGGAATCAGCCCCAGCATTTT. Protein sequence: CATSREGAGNQPQHF.

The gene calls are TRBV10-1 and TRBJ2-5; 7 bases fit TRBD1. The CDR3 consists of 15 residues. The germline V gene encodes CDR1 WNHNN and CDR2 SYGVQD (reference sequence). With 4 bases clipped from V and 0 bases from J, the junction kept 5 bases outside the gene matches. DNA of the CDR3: TGCGCCAGCAGTGGGAGACAGGGACACCAAGAGACCCAGTACTTC. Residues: CASSGRQGHQETQYF.

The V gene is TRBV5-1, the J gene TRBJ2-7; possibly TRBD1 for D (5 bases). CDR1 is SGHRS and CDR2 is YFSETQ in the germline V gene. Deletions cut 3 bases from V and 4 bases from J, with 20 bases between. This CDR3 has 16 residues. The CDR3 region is CASSSSEQVDGYEQYF. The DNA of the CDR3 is TGCGCCAGCAGCTCGAGTGAACAGGTCGATGGTTACGAGCAGTACTTC.

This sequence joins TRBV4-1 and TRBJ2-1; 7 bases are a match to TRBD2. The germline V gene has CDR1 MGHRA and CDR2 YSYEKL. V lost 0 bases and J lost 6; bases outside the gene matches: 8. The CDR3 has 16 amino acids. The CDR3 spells CASSQDPPSGFNEQFF. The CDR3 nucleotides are TGCGCCAGCAGCCAAGATCCGCCTAGCGGTTTCAATGAGCAGTTCTTC.

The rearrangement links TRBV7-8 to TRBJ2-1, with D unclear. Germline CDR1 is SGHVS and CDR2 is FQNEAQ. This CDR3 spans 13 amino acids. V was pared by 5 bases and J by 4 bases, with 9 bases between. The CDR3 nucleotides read TGTGCCAGCAGCCCCCCGTATTACAATGAGCAGTTCTTC. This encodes CASSPPYYNEQFF.

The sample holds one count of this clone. Here the CDR3 reads CASHGTRANSDTQYF. CDR3 DNA: TGTGCCAGCCATGGTACTAGAGCAAATTCAGATACGCAGTATTTT. This chain uses TRBV27 with TRBJ2-3, with D possibly being TRBD2 (5 bases). Between the trimmed V and J ends, which lost 8 bases and 4 bases, there was a span of 19 bases. This CDR3 is 15 amino acids long. Germline V lookup: CDR1 MNHEY, CDR2 SMNVEV (reference sequence).

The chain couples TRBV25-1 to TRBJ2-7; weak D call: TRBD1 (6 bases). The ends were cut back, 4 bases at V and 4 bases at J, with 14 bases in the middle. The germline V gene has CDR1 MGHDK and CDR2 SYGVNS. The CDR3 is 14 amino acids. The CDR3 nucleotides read TGTGCCAGCAGTGCCGCCCAGGGGTCATACGAGCAGTACTTC. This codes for CASSAAQGSYEQYF.

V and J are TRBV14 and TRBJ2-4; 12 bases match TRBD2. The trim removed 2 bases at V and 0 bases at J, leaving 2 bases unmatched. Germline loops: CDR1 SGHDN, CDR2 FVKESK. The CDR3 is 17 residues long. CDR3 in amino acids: CASSQRGLAGAKNIQYF. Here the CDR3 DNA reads TGTGCCAGCAGCCAAAGGGGACTAGCGGGAGCCAAAAACATTCAGTACTTC. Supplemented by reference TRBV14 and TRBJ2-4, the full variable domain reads EAGVTQFPSHSVIEKGQTVTLRCDPISGHDNLYWYRRVMGKEIKFLLHFVKESKQDESGMPNNRFLAERTGGTYSTLKVQPAELEDSGVYFCASSQRGLAGAKNIQYFGAGTRLSVL.

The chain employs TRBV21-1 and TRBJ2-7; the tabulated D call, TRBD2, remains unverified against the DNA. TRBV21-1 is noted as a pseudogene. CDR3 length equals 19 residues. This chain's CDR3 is CASSKRGLNLAGVAKEQYF. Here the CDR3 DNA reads TGTGCCAGCAGCAAAAGGGGGCTAAATTTAGCGGGAGTTGCAAAGGAGCAGTACTTC.

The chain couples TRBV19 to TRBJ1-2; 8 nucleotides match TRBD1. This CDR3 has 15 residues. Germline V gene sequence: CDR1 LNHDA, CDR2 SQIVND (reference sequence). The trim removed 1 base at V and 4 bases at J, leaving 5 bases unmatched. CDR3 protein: CASSIVGTGLYGYTF. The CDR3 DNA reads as TGTGCCAGTAGTATAGTGGGGACAGGTCTCTATGGCTACACCTTC.

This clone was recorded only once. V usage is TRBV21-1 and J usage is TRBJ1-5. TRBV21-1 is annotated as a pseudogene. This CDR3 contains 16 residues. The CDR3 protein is CASSKVRGGGNQPQHF. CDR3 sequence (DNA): TGTGCCAGCAGCAAAGTGAGGGGAGGGGGCAATCAGCCCCAGCATTTT.

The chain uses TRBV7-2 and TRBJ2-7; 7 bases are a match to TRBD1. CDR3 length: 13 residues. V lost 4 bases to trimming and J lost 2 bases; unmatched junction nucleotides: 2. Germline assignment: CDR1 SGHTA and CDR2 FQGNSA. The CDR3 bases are TGTGCCAGCAGCTCGCAGGGGGCCTACGAGCAGTACTTC. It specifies CASSSQGAYEQYF.

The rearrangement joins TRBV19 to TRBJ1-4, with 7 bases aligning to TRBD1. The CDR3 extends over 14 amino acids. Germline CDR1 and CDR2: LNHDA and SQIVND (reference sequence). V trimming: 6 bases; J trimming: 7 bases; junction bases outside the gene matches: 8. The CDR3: CASRVRDSTEKLFF. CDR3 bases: TGTGCCAGTAGGGTCCGGGACAGTACTGAAAAACTGTTTTTT.

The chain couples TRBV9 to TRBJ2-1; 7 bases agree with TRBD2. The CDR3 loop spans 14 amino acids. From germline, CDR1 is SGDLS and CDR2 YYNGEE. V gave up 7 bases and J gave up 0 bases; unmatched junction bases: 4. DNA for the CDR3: TGTGCCAGCGCCTCTAGCGGCTCCTACAATGAGCAGTTCTTC. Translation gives CASASSGSYNEQFF.

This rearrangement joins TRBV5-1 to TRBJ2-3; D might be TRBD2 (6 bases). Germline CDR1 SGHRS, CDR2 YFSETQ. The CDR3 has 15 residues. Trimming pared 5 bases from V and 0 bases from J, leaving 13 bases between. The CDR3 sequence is CASRPGGFSTDTQYF. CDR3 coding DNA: TGCGCCAGCAGACCTGGGGGGTTTAGCACAGATACGCAGTATTTT.

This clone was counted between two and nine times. The CDR3 is CASSGGLAGRETQYF. The DNA for the CDR3 is TGCGCCAGCAGCGGGGGACTAGCGGGAAGGGAGACCCAGTACTTC. V usage is TRBV5-1 and J usage is TRBJ2-5, with 13 bases fitting TRBD2. J was trimmed by 5 bases and V by 4 bases; bases with no gene match: 5. The germline CDR1 and CDR2 sequences are SGHRS and YFSETQ. This CDR3 comprises 15 residues.

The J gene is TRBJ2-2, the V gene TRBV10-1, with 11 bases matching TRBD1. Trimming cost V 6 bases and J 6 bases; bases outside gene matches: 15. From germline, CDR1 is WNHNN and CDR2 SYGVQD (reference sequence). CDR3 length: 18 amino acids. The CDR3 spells CASSPEGGTGGAAGELFF. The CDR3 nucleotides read TGCGCCAGCAGCCCCGAAGGCGGGACAGGGGGAGCGGCCGGGGAGCTGTTTTTT.

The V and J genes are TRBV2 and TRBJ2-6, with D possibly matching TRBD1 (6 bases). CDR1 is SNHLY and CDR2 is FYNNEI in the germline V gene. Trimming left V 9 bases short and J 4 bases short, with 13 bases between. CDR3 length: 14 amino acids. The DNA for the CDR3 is TGTGCCAGGGGCACAGGGTCCGGGGCCAACGTCCTGACTTTC. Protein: CARGTGSGANVLTF.